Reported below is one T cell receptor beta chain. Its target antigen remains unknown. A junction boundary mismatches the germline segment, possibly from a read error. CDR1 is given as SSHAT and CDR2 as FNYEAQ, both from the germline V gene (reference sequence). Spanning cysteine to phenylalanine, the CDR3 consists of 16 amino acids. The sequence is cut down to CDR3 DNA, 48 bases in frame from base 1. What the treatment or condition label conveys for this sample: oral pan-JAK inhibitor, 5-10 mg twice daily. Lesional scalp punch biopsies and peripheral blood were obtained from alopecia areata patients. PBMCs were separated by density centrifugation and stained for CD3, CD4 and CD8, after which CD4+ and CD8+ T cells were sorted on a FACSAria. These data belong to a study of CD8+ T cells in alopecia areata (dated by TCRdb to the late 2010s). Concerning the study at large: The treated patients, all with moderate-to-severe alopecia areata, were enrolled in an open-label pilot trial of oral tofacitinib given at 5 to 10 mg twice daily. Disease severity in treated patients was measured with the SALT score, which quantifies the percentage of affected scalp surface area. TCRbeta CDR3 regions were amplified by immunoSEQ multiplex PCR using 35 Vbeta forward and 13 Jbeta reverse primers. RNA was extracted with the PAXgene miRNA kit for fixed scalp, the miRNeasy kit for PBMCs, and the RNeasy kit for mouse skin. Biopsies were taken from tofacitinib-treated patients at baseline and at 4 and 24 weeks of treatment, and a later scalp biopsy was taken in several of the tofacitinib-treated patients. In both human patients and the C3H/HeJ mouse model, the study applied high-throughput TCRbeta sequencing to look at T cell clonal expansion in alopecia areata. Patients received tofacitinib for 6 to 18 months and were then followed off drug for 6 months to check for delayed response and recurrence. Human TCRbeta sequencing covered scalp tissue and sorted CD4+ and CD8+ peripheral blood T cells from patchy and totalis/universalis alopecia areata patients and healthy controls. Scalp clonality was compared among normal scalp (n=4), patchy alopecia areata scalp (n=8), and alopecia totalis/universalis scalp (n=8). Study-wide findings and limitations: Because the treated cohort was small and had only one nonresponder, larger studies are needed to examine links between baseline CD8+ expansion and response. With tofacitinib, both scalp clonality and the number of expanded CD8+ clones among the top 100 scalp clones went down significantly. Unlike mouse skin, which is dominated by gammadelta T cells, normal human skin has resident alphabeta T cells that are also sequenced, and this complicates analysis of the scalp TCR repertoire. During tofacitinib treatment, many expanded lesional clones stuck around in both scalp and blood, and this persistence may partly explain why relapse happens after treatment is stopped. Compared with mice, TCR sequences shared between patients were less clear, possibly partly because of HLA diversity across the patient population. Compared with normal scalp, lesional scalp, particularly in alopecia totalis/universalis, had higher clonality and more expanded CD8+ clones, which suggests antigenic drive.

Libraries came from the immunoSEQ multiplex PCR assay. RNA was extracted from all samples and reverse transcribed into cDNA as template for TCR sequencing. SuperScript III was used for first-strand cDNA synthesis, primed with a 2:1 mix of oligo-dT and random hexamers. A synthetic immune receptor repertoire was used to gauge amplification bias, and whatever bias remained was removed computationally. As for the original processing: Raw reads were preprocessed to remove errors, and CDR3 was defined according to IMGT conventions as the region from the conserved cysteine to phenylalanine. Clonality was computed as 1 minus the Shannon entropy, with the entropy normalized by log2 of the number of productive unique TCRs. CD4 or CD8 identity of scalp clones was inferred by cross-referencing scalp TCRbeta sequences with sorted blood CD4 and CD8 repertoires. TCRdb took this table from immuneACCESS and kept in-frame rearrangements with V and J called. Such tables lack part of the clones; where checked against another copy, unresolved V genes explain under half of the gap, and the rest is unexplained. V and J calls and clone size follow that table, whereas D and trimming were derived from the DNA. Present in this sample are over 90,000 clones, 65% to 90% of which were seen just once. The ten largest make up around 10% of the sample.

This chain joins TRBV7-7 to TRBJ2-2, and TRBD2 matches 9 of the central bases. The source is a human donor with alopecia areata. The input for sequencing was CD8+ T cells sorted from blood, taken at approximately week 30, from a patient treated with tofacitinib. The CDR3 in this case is CASSPTTSGNTGELFF. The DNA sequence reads TGTGCTAGCAGCCCAACGACTAGCGGGAACACCGGGGAGCTGTTTTTT.